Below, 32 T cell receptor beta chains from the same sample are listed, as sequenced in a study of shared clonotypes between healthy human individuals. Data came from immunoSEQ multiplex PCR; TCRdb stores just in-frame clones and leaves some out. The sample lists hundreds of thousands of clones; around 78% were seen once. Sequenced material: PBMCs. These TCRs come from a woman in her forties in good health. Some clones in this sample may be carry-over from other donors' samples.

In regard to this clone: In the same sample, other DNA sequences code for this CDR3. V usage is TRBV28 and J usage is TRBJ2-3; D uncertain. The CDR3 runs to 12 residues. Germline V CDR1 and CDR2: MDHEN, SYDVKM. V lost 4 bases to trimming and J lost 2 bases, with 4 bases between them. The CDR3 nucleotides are TGTGCCAGCAGTTCGAACACAGATACGCAGTATTTT. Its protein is CASSSNTDTQYF.

CDR3 sequence (DNA): TGCGCCAGCAGCCTCACGTGGGGGCGGGAGACCCAGTACTTC. It translates to CASSLTWGRETQYF. The chain has TRBV5-1 and TRBJ2-5; D perhaps matches TRBD1 (6 bases). Germline V gene data show CDR1 as SGHRS and CDR2 as YFSETQ. This CDR3 has 14 residues. V was trimmed by 4 bases and J by 5 bases, leaving 15 bases between them.

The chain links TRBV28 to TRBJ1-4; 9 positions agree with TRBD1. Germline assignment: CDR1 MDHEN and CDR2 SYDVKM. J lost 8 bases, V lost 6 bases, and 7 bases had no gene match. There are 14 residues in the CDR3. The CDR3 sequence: CASSPTGGGEKLFF. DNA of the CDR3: TGTGCCAGCAGCCCCACAGGGGGCGGGGAAAAACTGTTTTTT.

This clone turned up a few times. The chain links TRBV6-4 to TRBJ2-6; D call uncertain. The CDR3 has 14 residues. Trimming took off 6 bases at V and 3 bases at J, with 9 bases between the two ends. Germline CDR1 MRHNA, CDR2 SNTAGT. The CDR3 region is CASSPVRGANVLTF. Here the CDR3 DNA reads TGTGCCAGCAGCCCCGTGCGTGGGGCCAACGTCCTGACTTTC.

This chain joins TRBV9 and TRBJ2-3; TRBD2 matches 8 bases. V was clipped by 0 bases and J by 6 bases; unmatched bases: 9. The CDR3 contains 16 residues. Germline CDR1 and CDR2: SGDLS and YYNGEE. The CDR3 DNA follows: TGTGCCAGCAGCGTAGTGGCGGGAGGTCACATCGATACGCAGTATTTT. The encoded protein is CASSVVAGGHIDTQYF.

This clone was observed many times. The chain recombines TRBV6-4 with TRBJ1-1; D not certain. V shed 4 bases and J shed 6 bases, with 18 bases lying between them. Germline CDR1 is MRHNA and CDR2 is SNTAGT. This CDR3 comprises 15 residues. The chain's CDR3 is CASSADSGPAAEAFF. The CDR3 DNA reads TGTGCCAGCAGTGCAGACTCGGGCCCGGCGGCTGAAGCTTTCTTT.

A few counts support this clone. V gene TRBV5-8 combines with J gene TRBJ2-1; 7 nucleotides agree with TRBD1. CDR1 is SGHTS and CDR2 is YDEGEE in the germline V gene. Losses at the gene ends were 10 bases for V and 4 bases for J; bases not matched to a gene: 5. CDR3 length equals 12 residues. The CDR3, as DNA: TGTGCCGGAGTACAGGGGTACAATGAGCAGTTCTTC. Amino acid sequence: CAGVQGYNEQFF.

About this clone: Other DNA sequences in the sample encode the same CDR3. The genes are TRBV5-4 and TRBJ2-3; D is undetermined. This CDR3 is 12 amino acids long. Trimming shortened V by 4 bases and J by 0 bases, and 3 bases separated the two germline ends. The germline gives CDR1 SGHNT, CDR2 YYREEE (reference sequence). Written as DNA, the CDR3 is TGTGCCAGCAGCCTCAGCACAGATACGCAGTATTTT. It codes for CASSLSTDTQYF.

This chain's CDR3 is CASSLSGGGGRAAVQQFF. The CDR3 DNA is TGTGCCAGCAGTCTTTCCGGGGGAGGCGGGAGGGCCGCCGTTCAGCAGTTCTTC. This chain uses TRBV28 with TRBJ2-1, with 9 bases matching TRBD2. There are 18 residues in the CDR3. V shed 5 bases, J shed 11 bases, and the junction held 22 bases outside the gene matches. Germline V lookup: CDR1 MDHEN, CDR2 SYDVKM.

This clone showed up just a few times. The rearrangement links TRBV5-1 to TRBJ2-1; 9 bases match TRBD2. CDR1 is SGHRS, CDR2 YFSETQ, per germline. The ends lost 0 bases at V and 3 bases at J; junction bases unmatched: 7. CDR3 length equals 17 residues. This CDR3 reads CASSLGSSGRFYNEQFF. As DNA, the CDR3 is TGCGCCAGCAGCTTGGGTTCCAGCGGGAGGTTCTACAATGAGCAGTTCTTC.

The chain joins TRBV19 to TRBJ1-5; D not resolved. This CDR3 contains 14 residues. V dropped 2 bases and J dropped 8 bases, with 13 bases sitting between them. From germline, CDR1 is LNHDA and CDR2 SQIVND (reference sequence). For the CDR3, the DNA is TGTGCCAGTAGTATATCCCAGGTTGGGGAGCCCCAGCATTTT. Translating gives CASSISQVGEPQHF.

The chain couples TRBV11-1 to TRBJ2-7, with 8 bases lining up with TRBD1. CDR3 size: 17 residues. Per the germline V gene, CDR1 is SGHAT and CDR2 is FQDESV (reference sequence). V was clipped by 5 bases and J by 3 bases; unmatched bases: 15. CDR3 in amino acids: CASSPILQGELNYEQYF. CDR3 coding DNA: TGTGCCAGCAGCCCCATACTACAGGGGGAATTGAACTACGAGCAGTACTTC.

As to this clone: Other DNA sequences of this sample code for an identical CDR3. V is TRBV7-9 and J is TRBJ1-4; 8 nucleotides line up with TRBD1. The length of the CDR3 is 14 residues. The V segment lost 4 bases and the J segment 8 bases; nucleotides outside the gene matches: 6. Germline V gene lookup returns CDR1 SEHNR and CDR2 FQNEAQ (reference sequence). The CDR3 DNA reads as TGTGCCAGCAGCTCAGGACAGGGAGGGGAAAAACTGTTTTTT. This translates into CASSSGQGGEKLFF.

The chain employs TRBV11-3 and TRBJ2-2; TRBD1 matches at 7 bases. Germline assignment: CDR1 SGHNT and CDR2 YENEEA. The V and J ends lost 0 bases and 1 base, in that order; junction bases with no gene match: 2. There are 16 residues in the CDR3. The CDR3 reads CASSLEGQQNTGELFF. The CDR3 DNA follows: TGTGCCAGCAGCTTAGAGGGACAGCAGAACACCGGGGAGCTGTTTTTT. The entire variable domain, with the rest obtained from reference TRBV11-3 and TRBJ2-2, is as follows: EAGVVQSPRYKIIEKKQPVAFWCNPISGHNTLYWYLQNLGQGPELLIRYENEEAVDDSQLPKDRFSAERLKGVDSTLKIQPAELGDSAVYLCASSLEGQQNTGELFFGEGSRLTVL.

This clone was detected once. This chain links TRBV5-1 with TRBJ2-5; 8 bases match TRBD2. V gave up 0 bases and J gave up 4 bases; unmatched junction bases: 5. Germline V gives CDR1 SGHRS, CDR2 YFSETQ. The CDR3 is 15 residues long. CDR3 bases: TGCGCCAGCAGCTTGGCTGGTAGCGGGATAGAGACCCAGTACTTC. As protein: CASSLAGSGIETQYF.

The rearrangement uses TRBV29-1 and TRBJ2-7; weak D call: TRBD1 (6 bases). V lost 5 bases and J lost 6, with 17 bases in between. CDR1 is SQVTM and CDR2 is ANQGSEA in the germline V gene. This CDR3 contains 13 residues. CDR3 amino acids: CSVRRTETGEQYF. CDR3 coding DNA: TGCAGCGTTAGGAGGACAGAGACAGGCGAGCAGTACTTC.

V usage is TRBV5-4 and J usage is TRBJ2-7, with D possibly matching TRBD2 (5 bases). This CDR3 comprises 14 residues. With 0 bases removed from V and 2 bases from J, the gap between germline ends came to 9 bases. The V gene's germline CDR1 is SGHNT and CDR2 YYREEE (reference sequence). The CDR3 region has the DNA TGTGCCAGCAGCTTGGATTACGGGACCTACGAGCAGTACTTC. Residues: CASSLDYGTYEQYF.

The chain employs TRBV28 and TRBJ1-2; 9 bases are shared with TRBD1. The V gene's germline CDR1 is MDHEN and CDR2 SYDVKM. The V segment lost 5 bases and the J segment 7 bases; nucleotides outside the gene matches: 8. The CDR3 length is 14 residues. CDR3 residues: CASSPGQGTGGYTF. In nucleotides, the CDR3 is TGTGCCAGCAGTCCCGGACAGGGGACGGGTGGCTACACCTTC.

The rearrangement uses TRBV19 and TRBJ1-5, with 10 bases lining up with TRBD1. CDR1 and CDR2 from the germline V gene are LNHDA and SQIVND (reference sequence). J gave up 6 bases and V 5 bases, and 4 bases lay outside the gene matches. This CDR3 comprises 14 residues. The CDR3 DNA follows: TGTGCCAGTAGTCGGACAGGGGGTACTCAGCCCCAGCATTTT. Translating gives CASSRTGGTQPQHF.

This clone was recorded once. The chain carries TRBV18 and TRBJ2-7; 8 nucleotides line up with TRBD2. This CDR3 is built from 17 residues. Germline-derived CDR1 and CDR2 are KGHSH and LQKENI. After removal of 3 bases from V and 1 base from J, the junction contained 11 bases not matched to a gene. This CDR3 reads CASSPFSGTARSYEQYF. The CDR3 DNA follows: TGTGCCAGCTCACCCTTTAGCGGGACGGCGAGGTCCTACGAGCAGTACTTC.

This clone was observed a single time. The CDR3: CSAGMAYEQYF. CDR3 DNA sequence: TGCAGTGCTGGTATGGCCTACGAGCAGTACTTC. The gene calls are TRBV20-1 and TRBJ2-7; D remains unclear. Germline V gene lookup returns CDR1 DFQATT and CDR2 SNEGSKA (reference sequence). V lost 5 bases and J lost 2, with 7 bases in between. The CDR3 contains 11 residues.

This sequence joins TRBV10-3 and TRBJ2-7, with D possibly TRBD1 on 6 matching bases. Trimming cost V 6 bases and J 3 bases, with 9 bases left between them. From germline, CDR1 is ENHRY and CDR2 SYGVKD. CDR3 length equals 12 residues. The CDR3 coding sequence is TGTGCCATCAGGGAACAGGGCTACGAGCAGTACTTC. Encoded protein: CAIREQGYEQYF.

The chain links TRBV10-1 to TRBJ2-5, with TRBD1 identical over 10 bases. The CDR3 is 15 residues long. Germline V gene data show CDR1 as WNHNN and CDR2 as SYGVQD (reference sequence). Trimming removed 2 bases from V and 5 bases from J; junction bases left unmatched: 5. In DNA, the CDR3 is TGCGCCAGCAGTGAGACGACAGGGGGCCGGGAGACCCAGTACTTC. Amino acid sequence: CASSETTGGRETQYF.

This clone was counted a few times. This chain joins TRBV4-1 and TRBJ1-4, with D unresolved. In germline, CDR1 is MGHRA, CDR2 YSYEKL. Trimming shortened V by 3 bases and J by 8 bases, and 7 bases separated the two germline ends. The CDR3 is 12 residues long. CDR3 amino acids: CASSHPYEKLFF. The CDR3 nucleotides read TGCGCCAGCAGCCATCCTTACGAAAAACTGTTTTTT.

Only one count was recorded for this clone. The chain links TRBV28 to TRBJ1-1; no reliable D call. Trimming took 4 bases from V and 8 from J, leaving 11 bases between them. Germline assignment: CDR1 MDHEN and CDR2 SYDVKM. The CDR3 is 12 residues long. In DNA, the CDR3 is TGTGCCAGCAGTTCCAATGCCAGAGAAGCTTTCTTT. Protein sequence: CASSSNAREAFF.

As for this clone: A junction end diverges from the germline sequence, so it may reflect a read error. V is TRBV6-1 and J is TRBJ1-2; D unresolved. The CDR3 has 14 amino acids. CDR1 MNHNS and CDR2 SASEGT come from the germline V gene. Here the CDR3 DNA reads TGTGCCATCAGTGAGTCCGGACCGGCGTATGGCTACACCTTC. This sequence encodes CAISESGPAYGYTF.

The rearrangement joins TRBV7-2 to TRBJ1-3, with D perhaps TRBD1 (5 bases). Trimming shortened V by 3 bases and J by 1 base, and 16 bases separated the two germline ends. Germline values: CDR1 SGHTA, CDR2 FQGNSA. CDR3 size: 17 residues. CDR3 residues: CASSFLVGGVSGNTIYF. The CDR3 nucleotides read TGTGCCAGCAGCTTTTTGGTGGGGGGAGTATCTGGAAACACCATATATTTT.

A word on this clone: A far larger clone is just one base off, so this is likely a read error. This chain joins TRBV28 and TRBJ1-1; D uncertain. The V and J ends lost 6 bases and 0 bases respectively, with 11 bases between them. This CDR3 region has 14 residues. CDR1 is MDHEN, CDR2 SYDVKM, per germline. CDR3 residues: CASRLPRMNTEAFF. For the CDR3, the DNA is TGTGCCAGCAGACTTCCAAGAATGAACACTGAAGCTTTCTTT. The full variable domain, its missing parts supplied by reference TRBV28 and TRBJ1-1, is DVKVTQSSRYLVKRTGEKVFLECVQDMDHENMFWYRQDPGLGLRLIYFSYDVKMKEKGDIPEGYSVSREKKERFSLILESASTNQTSMYLCASRLPRMNTEAFFGQGTRLTVV.

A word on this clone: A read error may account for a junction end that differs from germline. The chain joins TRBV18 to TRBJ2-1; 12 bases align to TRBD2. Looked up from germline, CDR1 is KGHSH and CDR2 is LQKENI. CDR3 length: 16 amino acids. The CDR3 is CAGSLGLAGSYNEQFF. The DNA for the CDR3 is TGTGCCGGCTCACTTGGACTAGCGGGGTCCTACAATGAGCAGTTCTTC. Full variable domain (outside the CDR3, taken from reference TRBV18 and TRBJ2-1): NAGVMQNPRHLVRRRGQEARLRCSPMKGHSHVYWYRQLPEEGLKFMVYLQKENIIDESGMPKERFSAEFPKEGPSILRIQQVVRGDSAAYFCAGSLGLAGSYNEQFFGPGTRLTVL.

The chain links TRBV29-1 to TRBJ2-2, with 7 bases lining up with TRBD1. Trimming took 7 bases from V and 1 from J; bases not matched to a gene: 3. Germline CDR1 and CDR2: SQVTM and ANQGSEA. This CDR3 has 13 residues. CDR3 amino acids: CSGHRGNTGELFF. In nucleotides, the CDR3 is TGCAGCGGTCACAGGGGGAACACCGGGGAGCTGTTTTTT.

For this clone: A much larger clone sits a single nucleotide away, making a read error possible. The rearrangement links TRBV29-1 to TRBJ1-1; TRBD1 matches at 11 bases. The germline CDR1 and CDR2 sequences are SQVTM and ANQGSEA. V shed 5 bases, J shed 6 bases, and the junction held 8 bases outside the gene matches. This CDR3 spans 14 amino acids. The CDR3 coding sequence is TGCAGCGTTTTGGACAGGGGGCGAGGATCTGAAGCTTTCTTT. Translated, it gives CSVLDRGRGSEAFF.

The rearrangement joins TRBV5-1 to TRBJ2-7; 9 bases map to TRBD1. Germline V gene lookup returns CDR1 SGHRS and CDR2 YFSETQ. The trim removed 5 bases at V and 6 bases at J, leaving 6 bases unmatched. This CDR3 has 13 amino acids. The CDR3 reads CASSGDRVFEQYF. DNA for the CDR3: TGCGCCAGCAGTGGGGACAGGGTTTTCGAGCAGTACTTC. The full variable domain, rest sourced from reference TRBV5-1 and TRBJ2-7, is KAGVTQTPRYLIKTRGQQVTLSCSPISGHRSVSWYQQTPGQGLQFLFEYFSETQRNKGNFPGRFSGRQFSNSRSEMNVSTLELGDSALYLCASSGDRVFEQYFGPGTRLTVT.